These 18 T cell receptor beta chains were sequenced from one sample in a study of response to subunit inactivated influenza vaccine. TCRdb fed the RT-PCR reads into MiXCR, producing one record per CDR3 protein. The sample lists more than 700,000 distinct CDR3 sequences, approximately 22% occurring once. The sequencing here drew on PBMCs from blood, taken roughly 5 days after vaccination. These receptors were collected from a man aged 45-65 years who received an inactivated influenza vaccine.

The CDR3 sequence is CASSLATGNLSGANVLTF. The CDR3 nucleotides are TGTGCCAGCAGCTTAGCAACAGGGAACCTCTCTGGGGCCAACGTCCTGACTTTC. The chain links TRBV11-1 to TRBJ2-6; D may be TRBD1 (6 bases). The V and J ends lost 0 bases and 0 bases respectively, with 12 bases between them. Germline CDR1 reads SGHAT; CDR2 reads FQDESV (reference sequence). The CDR3 is made up of 18 amino acids. Together with reference TRBV11-1 and TRBJ2-6, the CDR3 gives the full variable domain: EAEVAQSPRYKITEKSQAVAFWCDPISGHATLYWYRQILGQGPELLVQFQDESVVDDSQLPKDRFSAERLKGVDSTLKIQPAELGDSAMYLCASSLATGNLSGANVLTFGAGSRLTVL.

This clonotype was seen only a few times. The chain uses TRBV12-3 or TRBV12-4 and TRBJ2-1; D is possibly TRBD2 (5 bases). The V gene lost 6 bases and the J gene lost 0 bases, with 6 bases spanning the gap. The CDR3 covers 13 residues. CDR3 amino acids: CASREDSYNEQFF. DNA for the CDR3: TGTGCCAGCAGGGAGGACTCCTACAATGAGCAGTTCTTC.

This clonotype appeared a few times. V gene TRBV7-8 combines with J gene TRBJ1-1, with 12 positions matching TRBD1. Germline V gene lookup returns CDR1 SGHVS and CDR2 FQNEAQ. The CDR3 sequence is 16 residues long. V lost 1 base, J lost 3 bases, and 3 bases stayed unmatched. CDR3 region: CASSLGDRGLYTEAFF. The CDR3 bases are TGTGCCAGCAGCTTAGGGGACAGGGGGCTCTACACTGAAGCTTTCTTT.

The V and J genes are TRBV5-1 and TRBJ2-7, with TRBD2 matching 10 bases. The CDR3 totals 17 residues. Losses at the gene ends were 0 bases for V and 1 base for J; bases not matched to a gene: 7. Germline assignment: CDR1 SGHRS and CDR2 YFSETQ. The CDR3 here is CASSLAPPSGSSYEQYF. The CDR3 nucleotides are TGCGCCAGCAGCTTGGCACCTCCTAGCGGGAGTTCCTACGAGCAGTACTTC.

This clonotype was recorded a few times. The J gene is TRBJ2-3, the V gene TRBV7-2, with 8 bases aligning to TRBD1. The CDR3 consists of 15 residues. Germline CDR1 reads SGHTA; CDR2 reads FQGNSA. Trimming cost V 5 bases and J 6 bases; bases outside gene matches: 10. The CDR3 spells CASSLRTGLGDTQYF. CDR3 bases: TGTGCCAGCAGCCTGAGGACAGGGCTGGGGGATACGCAGTATTTT.

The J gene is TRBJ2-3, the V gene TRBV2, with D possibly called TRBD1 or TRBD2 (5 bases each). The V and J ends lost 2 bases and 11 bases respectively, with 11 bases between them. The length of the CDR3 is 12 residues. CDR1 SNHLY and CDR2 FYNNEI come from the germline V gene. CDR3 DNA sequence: TGTGCCAGCAGTGAATTGGGACCCAAGCAGTATTTT. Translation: CASSELGPKQYF.

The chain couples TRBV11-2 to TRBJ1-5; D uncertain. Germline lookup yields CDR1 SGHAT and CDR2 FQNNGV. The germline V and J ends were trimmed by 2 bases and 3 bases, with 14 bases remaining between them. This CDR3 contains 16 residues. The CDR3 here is CASSLRSGLDNQPQHF. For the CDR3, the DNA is TGTGCCAGCAGCTTAAGGTCCGGACTAGACAATCAGCCCCAGCATTTT.

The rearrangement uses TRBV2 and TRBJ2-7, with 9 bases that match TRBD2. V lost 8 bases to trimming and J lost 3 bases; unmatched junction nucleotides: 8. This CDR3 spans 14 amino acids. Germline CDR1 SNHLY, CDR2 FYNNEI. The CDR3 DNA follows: TGTGCCAGCGTGCTTGGGCGGGGGGGCTACGAGCAGTACTTC. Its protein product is CASVLGRGGYEQYF.

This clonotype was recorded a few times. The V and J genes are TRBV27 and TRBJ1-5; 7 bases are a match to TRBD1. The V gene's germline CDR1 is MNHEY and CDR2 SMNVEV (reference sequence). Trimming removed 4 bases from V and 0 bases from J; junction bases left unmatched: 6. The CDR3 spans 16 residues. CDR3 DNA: TGTGCCAGCAGTTCCCTCGGGACAGCTAGCAATCAGCCCCAGCATTTT. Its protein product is CASSSLGTASNQPQHF.

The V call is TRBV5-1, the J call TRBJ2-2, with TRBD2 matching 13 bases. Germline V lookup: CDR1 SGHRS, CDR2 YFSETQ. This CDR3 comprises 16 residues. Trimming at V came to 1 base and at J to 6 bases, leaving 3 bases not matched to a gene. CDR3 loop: CASSLTGLAGAGELFF. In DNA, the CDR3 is TGCGCCAGCAGCTTGACCGGACTAGCGGGAGCCGGGGAGCTGTTTTTT. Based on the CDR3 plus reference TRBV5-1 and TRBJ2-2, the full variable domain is KAGVTQTPRYLIKTRGQQVTLSCSPISGHRSVSWYQQTPGQGLQFLFEYFSETQRNKGNFPGRFSGRQFSNSRSEMNVSTLELGDSALYLCASSLTGLAGAGELFFGEGSRLTVL.

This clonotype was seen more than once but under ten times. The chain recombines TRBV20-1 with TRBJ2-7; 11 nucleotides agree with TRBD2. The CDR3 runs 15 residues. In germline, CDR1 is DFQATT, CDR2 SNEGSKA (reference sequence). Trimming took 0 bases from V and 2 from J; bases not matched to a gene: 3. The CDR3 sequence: CSARDPSGRTYEQYF. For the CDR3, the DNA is TGCAGTGCTAGAGACCCTAGCGGGAGGACCTACGAGCAGTACTTC.

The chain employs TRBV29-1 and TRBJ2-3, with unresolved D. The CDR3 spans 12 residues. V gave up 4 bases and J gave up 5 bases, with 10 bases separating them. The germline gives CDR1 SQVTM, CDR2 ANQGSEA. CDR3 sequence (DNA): TGCAGCGTTGTACCAGGTTTAGATACGCAGTATTTT. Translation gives CSVVPGLDTQYF.

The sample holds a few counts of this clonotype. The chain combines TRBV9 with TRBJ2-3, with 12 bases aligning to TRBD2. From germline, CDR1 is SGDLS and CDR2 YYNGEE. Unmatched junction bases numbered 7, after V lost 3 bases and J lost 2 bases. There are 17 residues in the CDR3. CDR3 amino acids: CASSATRTSGNTDTQYF. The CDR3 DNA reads TGTGCCAGCAGCGCGACTCGGACTAGCGGGAACACAGATACGCAGTATTTT. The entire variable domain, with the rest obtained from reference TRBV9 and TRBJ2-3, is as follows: DSGVTQTPKHLITATGQRVTLRCSPRSGDLSVYWYQQSLDQGLQFLIQYYNGEERAKGNILERFSAQQFPDLHSELNLSSLELGDSALYFCASSATRTSGNTDTQYFGPGTRLTVL.

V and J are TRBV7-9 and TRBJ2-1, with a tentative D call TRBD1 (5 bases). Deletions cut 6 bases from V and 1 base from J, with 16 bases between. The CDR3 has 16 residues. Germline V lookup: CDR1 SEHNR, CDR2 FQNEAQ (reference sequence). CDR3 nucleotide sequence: TGTGCCAGCAGTCTAGGGGTAGGACAATCCTACAATGAGCAGTTCTTC. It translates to CASSLGVGQSYNEQFF. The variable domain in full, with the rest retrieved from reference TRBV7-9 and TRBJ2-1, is DTGVSQNPRHKITKRGQNVTFRCDPISEHNRLYWYRQTLGQGPEFLTYFQNEAQLEKSRLLSDRFSAERPKGSFSTLEIQRTEQGDSAMYLCASSLGVGQSYNEQFFGPGTRLTVL.

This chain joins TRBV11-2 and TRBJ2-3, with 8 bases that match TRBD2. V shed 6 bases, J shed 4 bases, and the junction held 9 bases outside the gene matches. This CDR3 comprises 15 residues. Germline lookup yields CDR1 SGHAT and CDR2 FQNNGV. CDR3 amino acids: CASSLLAVQADTQYF. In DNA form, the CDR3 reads TGTGCCAGCAGTCTACTAGCGGTACAGGCAGATACGCAGTATTTT.

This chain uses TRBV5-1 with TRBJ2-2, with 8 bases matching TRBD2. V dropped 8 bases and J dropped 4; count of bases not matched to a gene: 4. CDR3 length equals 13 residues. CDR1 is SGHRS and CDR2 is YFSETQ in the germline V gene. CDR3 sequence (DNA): TGCGCCAGTACCGGGACTAGCACCGGGGAGCTGTTTTTT. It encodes CASTGTSTGELFF.

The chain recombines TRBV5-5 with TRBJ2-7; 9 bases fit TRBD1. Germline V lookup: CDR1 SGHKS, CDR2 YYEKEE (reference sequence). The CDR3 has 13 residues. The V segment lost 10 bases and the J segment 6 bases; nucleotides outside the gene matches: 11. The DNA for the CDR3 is TGTGCCGCGAGGGACAGGGAAATAACCGAGCAGTACTTC. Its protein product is CAARDREITEQYF.

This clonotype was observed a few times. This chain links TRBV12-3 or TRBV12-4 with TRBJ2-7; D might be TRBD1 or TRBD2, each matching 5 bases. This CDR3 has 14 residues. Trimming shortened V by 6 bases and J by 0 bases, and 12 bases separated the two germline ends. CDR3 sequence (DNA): TGTGCCAGCAGGAGGGACCCAGGCTCCTACGAGCAGTACTTC. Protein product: CASRRDPGSYEQYF.